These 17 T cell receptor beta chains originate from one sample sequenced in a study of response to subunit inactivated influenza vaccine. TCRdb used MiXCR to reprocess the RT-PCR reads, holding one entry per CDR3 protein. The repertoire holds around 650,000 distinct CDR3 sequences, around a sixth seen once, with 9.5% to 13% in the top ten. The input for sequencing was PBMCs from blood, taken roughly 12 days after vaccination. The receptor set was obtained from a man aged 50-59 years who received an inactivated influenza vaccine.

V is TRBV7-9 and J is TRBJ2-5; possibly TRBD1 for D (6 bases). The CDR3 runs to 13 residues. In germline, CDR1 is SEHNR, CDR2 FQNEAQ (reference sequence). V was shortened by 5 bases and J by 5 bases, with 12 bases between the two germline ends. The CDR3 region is CASSNTGWETQYF. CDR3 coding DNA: TGTGCCAGCAGCAATACAGGGTGGGAGACCCAGTACTTC.

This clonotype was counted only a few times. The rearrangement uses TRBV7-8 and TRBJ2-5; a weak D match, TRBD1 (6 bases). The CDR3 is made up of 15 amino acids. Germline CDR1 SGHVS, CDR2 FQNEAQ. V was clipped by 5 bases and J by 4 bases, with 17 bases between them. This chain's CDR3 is CASSLLVGGLETQYF. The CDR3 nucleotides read TGTGCCAGCAGCCTACTAGTAGGGGGTTTAGAGACCCAGTACTTC.

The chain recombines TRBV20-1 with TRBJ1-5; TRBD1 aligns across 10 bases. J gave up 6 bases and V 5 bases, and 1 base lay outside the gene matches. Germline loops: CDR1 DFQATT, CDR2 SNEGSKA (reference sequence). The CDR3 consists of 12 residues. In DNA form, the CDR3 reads TGCAGTGCTGGGACAGGGGCTCAGCCCCAGCATTTT. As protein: CSAGTGAQPQHF.

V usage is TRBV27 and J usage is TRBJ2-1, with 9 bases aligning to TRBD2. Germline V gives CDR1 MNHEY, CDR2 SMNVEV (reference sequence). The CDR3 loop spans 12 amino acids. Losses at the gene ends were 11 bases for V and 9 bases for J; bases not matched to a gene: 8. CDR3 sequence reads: CASRGGGGEQFF. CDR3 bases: TGTGCCTCGCGGGGGGGGGGTGGTGAGCAGTTCTTC.

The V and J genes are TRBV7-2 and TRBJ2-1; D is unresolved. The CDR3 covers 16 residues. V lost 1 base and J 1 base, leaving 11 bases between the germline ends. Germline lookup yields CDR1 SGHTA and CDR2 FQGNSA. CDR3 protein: CASSLDTLLSYNEQFF. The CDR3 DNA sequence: TGTGCCAGCAGCTTAGATACCCTCCTATCCTACAATGAGCAGTTCTTC.

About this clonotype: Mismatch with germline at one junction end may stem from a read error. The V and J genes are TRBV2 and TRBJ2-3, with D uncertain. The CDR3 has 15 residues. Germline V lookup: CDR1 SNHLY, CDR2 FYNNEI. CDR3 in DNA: TGTGCCAGCCGTGATATCGCTCGCGCCACAGATACGCAGTATTTT. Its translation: CASRDIARATDTQYF.

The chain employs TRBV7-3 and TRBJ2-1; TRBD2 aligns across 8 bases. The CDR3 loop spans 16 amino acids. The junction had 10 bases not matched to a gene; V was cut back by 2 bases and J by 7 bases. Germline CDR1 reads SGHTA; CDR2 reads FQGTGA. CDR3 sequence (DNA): TGTGCCAGCAGCTTAGACCCAGCGGGGGCTTTGAATGAGCAGTTCTTC. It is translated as CASSLDPAGALNEQFF.

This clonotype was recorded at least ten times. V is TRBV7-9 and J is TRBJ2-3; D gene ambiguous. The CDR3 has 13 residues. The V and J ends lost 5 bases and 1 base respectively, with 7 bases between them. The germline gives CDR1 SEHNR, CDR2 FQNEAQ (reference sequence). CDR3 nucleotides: TGTGCCAGCAGCCAGCCCGGCACAGATACGCAGTATTTT. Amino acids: CASSQPGTDTQYF.

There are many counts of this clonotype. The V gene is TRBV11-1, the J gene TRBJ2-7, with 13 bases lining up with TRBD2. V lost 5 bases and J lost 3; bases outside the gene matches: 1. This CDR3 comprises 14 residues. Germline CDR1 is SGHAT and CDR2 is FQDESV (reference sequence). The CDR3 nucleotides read TGTGCCAGCAGCGGGACTAGCGGGGTCTACGAGCAGTACTTC. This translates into CASSGTSGVYEQYF.

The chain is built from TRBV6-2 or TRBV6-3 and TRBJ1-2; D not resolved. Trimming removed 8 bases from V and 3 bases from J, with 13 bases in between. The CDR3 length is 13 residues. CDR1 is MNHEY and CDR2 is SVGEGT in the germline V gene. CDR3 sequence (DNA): TGTGCCAGCGGTTTGTCTGGGTACTATGGCTACACCTTC. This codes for CASGLSGYYGYTF.

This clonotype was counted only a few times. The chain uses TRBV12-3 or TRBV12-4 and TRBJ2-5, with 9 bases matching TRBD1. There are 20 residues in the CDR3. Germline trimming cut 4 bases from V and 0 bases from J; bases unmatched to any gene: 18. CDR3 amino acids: CASSSTPGTGPYEYQETQYF. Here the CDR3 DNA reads TGTGCCAGCAGTTCCACCCCGGGGACAGGGCCTTATGAATACCAAGAGACCCAGTACTTC.

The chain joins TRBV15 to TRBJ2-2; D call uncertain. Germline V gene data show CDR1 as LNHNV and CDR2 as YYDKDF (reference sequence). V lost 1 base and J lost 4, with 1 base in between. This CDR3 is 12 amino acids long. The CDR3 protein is CATSRATGELFF. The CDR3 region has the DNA TGTGCCACCAGCAGAGCCACCGGGGAGCTGTTTTTT.

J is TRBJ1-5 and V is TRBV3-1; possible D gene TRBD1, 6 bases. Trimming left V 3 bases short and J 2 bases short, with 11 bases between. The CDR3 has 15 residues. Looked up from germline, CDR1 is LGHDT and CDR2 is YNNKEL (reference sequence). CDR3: CASSQGGAGNQPQHF. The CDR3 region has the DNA TGTGCCAGCAGCCAGGGGGGGGCGGGCAATCAGCCCCAGCATTTT.

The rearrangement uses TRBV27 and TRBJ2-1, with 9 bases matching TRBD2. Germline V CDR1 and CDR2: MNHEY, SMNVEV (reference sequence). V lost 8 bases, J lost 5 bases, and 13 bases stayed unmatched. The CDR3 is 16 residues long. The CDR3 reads CASGFLSSGVHNEQFF. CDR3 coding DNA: TGTGCCAGCGGGTTCCTCTCTAGCGGGGTGCACAATGAGCAGTTCTTC.

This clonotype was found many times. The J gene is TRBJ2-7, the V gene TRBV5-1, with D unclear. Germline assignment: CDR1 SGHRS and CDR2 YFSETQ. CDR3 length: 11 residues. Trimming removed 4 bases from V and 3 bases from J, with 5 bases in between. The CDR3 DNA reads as TGCGCCAGCAGCGAAAACTACGAGCAGTACTTC. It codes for CASSENYEQYF.

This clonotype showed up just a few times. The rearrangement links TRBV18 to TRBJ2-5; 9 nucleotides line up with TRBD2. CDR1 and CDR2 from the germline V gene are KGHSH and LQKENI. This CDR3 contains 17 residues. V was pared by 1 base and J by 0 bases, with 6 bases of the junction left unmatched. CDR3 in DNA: TGTGCCAGCTCACCACGGGGACTAGCTCCCTACCAAGAGACCCAGTACTTC. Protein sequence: CASSPRGLAPYQETQYF.

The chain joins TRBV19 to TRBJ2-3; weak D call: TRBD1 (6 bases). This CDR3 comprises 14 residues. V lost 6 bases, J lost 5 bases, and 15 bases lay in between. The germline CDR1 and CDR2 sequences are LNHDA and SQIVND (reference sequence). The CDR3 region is CASSQTGEGDTQYF. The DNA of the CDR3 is TGTGCCAGTAGCCAGACAGGAGAGGGAGATACGCAGTATTTT.